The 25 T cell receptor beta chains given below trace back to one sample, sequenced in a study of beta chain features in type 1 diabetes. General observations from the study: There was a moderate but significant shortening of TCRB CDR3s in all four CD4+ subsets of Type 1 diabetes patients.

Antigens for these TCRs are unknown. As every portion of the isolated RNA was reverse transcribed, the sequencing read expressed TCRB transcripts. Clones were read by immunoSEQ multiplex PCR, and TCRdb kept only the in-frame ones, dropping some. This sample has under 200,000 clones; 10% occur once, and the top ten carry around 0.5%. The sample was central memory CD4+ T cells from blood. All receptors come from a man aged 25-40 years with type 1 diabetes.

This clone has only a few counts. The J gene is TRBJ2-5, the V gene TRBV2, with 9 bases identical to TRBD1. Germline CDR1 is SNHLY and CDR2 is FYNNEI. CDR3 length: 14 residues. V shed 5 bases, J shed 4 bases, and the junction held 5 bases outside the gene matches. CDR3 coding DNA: TGTGCCAGCAGTCCGGGACAGGGTGGAGAGACCCAGTACTTC. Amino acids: CASSPGQGGETQYF.

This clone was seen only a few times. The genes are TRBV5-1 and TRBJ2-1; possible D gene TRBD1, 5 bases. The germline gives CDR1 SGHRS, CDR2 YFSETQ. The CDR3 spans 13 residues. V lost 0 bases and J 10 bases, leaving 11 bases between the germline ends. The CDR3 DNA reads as TGCGCCAGCAGCTTGGAGGGGTCAGGAGAGCAGTTCTTC. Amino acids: CASSLEGSGEQFF.

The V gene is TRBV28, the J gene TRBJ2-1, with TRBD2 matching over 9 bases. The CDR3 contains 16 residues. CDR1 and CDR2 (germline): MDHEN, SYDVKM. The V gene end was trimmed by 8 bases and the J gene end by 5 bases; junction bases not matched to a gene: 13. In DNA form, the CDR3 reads TGTGCCAGCCTTACAGCGGGAGGAAAAAGCAACAATGAGCAGTTCTTC. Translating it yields CASLTAGGKSNNEQFF. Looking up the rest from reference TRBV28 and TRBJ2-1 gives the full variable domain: DVKVTQSSRYLVKRTGEKVFLECVQDMDHENMFWYRQDPGLGLRLIYFSYDVKMKEKGDIPEGYSVSREKKERFSLILESASTNQTSMYLCASLTAGGKSNNEQFFGPGTRLTVL.

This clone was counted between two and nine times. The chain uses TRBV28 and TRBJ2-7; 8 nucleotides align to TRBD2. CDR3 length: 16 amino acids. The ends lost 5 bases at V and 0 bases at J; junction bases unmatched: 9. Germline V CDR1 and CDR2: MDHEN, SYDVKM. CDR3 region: CASSATGLGTSYEQYF. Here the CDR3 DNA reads TGTGCCAGCAGTGCCACGGGACTAGGGACCTCCTACGAGCAGTACTTC.

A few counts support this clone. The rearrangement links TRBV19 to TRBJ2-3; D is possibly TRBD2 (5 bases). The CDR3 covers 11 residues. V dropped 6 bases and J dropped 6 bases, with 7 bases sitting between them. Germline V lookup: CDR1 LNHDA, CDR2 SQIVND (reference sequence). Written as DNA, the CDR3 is TGTGCCAGTAGCGCGGGTGATACGCAGTATTTT. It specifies CASSAGDTQYF.

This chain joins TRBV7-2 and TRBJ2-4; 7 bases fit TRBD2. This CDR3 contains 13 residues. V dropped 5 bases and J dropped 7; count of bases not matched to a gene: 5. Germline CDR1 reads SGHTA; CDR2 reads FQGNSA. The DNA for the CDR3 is TGTGCCAGCAGCCCAGGGACTATGAACATTCAGTACTTC. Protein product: CASSPGTMNIQYF. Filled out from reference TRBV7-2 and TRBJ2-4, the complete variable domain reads GAGVSQSPSNKVTEKGKDVELRCDPISGHTALYWYRQSLGQGLEFLIYFQGNSAPDKSGLPSDRFSAERTGGSVSTLTIQRTQQEDSAVYLCASSPGTMNIQYFGAGTRLSVL.

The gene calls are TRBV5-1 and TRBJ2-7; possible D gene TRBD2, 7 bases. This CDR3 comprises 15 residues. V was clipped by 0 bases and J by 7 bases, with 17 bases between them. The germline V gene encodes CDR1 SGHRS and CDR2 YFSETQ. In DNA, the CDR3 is TGCGCCAGCAGCTTGGACGCGGGGGCCACTGGTGAGCAGTACTTC. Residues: CASSLDAGATGEQYF.

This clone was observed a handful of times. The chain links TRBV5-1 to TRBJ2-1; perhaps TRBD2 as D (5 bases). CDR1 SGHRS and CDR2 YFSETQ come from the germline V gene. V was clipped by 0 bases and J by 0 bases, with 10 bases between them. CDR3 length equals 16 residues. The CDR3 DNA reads TGCGCCAGCAGCTTGGAAGCGGCCAGCTCCTACAATGAGCAGTTCTTC. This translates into CASSLEAASSYNEQFF.

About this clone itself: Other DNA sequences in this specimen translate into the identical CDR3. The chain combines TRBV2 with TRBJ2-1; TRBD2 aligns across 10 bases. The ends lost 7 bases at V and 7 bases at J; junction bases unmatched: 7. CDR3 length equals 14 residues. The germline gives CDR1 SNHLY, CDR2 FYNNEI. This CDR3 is CASKGLAGVNEQFF. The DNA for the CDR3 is TGTGCCAGCAAAGGGCTAGCGGGAGTGAATGAGCAGTTCTTC.

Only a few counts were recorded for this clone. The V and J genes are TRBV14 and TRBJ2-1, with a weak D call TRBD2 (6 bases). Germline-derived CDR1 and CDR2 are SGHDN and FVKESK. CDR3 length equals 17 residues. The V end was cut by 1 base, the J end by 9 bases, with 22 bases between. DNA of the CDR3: TGTGCCAGCAGCCAAGGGGCCAGCAACTGGCGGGACCCTGAGCAGTTCTTC. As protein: CASSQGASNWRDPEQFF.

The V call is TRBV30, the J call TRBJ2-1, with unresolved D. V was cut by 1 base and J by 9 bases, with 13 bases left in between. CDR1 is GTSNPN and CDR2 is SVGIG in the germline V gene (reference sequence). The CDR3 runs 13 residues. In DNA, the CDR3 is TGTGCCTGGAGTGGACCTCTCGGCGGTGAGCAGTTCTTC. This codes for CAWSGPLGGEQFF.

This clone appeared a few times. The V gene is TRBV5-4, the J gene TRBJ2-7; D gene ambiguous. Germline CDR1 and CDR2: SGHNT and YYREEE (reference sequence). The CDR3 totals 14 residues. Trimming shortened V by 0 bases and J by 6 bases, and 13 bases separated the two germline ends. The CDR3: CASSLVTSRREQYF. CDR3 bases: TGTGCCAGCAGCTTGGTGACAAGCCGACGCGAGCAGTACTTC.

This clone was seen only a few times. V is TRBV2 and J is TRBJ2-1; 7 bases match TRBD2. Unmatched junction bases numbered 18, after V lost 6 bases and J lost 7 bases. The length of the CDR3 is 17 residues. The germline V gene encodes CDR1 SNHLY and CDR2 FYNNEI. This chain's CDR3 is CASRERWLAVHGNEQFF. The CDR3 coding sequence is TGTGCCAGCAGAGAGCGATGGCTAGCGGTCCACGGTAATGAGCAGTTCTTC. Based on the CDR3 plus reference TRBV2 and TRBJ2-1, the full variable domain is EPEVTQTPSHQVTQMGQEVILRCVPISNHLYFYWYRQILGQKVEFLVSFYNNEISEKSEIFDDQFSVERPDGSNFTLKIRSTKLEDSAMYFCASRERWLAVHGNEQFFGPGTRLTVL.

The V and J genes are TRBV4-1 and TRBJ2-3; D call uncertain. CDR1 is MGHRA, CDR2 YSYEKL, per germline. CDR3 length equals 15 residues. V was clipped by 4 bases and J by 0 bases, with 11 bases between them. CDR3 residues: CASSRIESSTDTQYF. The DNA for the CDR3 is TGCGCCAGCAGCCGCATAGAGTCTAGCACAGATACGCAGTATTTT.

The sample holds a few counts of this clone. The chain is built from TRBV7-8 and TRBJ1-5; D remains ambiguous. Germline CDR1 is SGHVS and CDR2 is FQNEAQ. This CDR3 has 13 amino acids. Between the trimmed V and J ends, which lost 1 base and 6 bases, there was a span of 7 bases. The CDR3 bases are TGTGCCAGCAGCTTAGATCCCTCTCAGCCCCAGCATTTT. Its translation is CASSLDPSQPQHF.

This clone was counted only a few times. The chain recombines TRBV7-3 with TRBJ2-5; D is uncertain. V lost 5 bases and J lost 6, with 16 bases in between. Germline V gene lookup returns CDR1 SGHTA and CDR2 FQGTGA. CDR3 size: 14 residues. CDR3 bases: TGTGCCAGCAGCCCCAGAAGTAGTAGCCAGACCCAGTACTTC. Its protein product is CASSPRSSSQTQYF.

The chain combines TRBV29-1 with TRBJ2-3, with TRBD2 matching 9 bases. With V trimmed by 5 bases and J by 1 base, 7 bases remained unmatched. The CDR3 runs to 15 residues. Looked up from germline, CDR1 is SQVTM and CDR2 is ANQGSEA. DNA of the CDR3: TGCAGCGTTAGGGGGGGACTAGCTGGCACAGATACGCAGTATTTT. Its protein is CSVRGGLAGTDTQYF.

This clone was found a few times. The CDR3 is CASSLGDFTDTQYF. CDR3 nucleotides: TGCGCCAGCAGCTTGGGGGACTTCACAGATACGCAGTATTTT. The chain employs TRBV5-1 and TRBJ2-3; perhaps TRBD2 as D (6 bases). The CDR3 extends over 14 amino acids. Germline lookup yields CDR1 SGHRS and CDR2 YFSETQ. V lost 0 bases to trimming and J lost 2 bases, with 7 bases between them.

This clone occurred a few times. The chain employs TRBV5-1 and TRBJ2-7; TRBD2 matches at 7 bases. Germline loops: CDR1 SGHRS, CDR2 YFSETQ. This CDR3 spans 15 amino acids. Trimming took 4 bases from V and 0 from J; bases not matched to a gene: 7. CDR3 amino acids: CASSHGTSDSYEQYF. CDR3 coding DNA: TGCGCCAGCAGCCACGGAACTAGCGACTCCTACGAGCAGTACTTC.

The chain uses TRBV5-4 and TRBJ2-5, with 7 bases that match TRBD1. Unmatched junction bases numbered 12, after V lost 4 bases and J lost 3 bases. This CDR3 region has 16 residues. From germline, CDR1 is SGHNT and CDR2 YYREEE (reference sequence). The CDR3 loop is CASSGTSRGTEETQYF. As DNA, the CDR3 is TGTGCCAGCAGCGGGACCTCCAGGGGGACGGAAGAGACCCAGTACTTC.

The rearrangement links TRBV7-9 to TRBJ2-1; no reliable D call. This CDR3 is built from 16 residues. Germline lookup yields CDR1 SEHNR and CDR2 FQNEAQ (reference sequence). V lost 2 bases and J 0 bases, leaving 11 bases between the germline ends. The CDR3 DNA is TGTGCCAGCAGCTTAACCAGCGATCCCTCCTACAATGAGCAGTTCTTC. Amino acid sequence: CASSLTSDPSYNEQFF.

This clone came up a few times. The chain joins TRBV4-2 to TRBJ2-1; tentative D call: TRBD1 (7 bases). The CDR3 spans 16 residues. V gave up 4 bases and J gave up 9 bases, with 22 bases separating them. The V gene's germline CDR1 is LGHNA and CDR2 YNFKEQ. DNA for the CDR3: TGTGCCAGCAGCCCGCTGTGGGGCGGAGGGGACAGTGAGCAGTTCTTC. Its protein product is CASSPLWGGGDSEQFF.

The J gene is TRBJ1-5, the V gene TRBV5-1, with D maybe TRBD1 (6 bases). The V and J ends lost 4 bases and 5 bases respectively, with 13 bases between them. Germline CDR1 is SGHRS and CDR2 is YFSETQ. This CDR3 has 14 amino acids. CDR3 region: CASSEQGEDQPQHF. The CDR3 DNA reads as TGCGCCAGCAGCGAACAGGGAGAGGATCAGCCCCAGCATTTT. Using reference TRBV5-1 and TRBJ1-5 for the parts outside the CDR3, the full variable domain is KAGVTQTPRYLIKTRGQQVTLSCSPISGHRSVSWYQQTPGQGLQFLFEYFSETQRNKGNFPGRFSGRQFSNSRSEMNVSTLELGDSALYLCASSEQGEDQPQHFGDGTRLSIL.

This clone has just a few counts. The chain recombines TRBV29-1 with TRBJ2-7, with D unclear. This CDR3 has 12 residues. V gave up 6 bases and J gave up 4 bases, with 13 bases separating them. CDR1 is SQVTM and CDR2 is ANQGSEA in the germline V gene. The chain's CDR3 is CSVILVGYEQYF. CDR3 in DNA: TGCAGCGTCATCCTCGTCGGGTACGAGCAGTACTTC.

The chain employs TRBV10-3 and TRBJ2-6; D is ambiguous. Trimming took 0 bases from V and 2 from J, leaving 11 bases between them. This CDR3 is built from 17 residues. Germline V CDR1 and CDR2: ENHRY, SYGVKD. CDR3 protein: CAISESADTAGANVLTF. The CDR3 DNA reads TGTGCCATCAGTGAGTCGGCTGATACCGCTGGGGCCAACGTCCTGACTTTC.